Listed here are 9 T cell receptor beta chains from one sample, sequenced in a study of patients and donors after allogeneic stem cell transplantation. TCRdb reanalysed the RT-PCR reads using MiXCR and keeps one entry per CDR3 protein. The sample holds some 230,000 distinct CDR3 sequences; 13% to 15% are singletons and the top ten take approximately 10%. Sequencing was performed on blood, either unsorted or a sorted T cell fraction (not recorded which). The receptors stem from a human donor who was either an allogeneic HSCT recipient or a stem cell or donor lymphocyte infusion donor (not recorded which). It is not recorded whose cells these are; they may come from a transplant donor.

This clonotype has a handful of counts. The chain couples TRBV27 to TRBJ1-6, with TRBD1 identical over 8 bases. Germline values: CDR1 MNHEY, CDR2 SMNVEV (reference sequence). This CDR3 is built from 15 residues. Unmatched junction bases numbered 7, after V lost 6 bases and J lost 6 bases. This CDR3 reads CASRPRTGPNSPLHF. In DNA, the CDR3 is TGTGCCAGCAGACCAAGGACAGGGCCTAATTCACCCCTCCACTTT.

This clonotype was counted many times. The chain is built from TRBV18 and TRBJ2-1; 13 bases match TRBD2. The V gene's germline CDR1 is KGHSH and CDR2 LQKENI. The CDR3 runs 14 residues. Trimming at V came to 0 bases and at J to 16 bases, leaving 6 bases not matched to a gene. CDR3 sequence: CASSPPTSGGALFF. CDR3 sequence (DNA): TGTGCCAGCTCACCACCCACTAGCGGGGGGGCCTTATTCTTC.

This clonotype was observed at least ten times. The V gene is TRBV3-1, the J gene TRBJ2-2, with D uncertain. This CDR3 is 14 amino acids long. The V and J ends lost 1 base and 4 bases respectively, with 7 bases between them. CDR1 LGHDT and CDR2 YNNKEL come from the germline V gene (reference sequence). The CDR3: CASSQVVSTGELFF. The CDR3, as DNA: TGTGCCAGCAGCCAAGTAGTGTCCACCGGGGAGCTGTTTTTT.

The V call is TRBV3-1, the J call TRBJ2-7; D remains ambiguous. Trimming took off 2 bases at V and 6 bases at J, with 14 bases between the two ends. There are 14 residues in the CDR3. Germline lookup yields CDR1 LGHDT and CDR2 YNNKEL (reference sequence). CDR3 residues: CASSQRTSGGEQYF. CDR3 DNA: TGTGCCAGCAGCCAAAGAACCTCGGGCGGCGAGCAGTACTTC.

Only a few counts were recorded for this clonotype. The chain combines TRBV2 with TRBJ2-1, with unresolved D. V shed 2 bases and J shed 10 bases, with 6 bases lying between them. Germline lookup yields CDR1 SNHLY and CDR2 FYNNEI. The CDR3 has 11 amino acids. DNA for the CDR3: TGTGCCAGCAGTGAAAGGCGGGAGCAGTTCTTC. Amino acid sequence: CASSERREQFF.

This clonotype showed up just a few times. The chain carries TRBV20-1 and TRBJ1-2; D remains ambiguous. Germline CDR1 and CDR2: DFQATT and SNEGSKA (reference sequence). V was shortened by 1 base and J by 7 bases, with 7 bases between the two germline ends. The CDR3 covers 11 residues. The CDR3 DNA reads TGCAGTGCTAGAGTGGGTGGTGGCTACACCTTC. It translates to CSARVGGGYTF.

This clonotype was detected ten times or more. The chain joins TRBV25-1 to TRBJ1-2, with unresolved D. The CDR3 length is 12 residues. CDR1 is MGHDK, CDR2 SYGVNS, per germline. The V and J ends lost 8 bases and 2 bases respectively, with 9 bases between them. DNA of the CDR3: TGTGCCAGCCAACAAACGAACTATGGCTACACCTTC. Its protein is CASQQTNYGYTF.

This clonotype was recorded at least ten times. This chain links TRBV12-3 or TRBV12-4 with TRBJ2-7, with 9 bases aligning to TRBD1. The CDR3 runs 16 residues. With V trimmed by 5 bases and J by 0 bases, 8 bases remained unmatched. CDR3 in DNA: TGTGCCAGCAGTCCTACAGGGGGCCCCAGCTCCTACGAGCAGTACTTC. As protein: CASSPTGGPSSYEQYF.

V usage is TRBV6-1 and J usage is TRBJ1-1, with 7 bases aligning to TRBD1. Looked up from germline, CDR1 is MNHNS and CDR2 is SASEGT. J was trimmed by 4 bases and V by 6 bases; bases with no gene match: 8. The CDR3 extends over 14 amino acids. The CDR3 here is CASSNVDRATEAFF. CDR3 nucleotide sequence: TGTGCCAGCAGCAATGTTGACAGGGCCACTGAAGCTTTCTTT.